This T cell receptor beta chain was recovered during a study of blood T cell repertoires in COVID-19. As for the study in general: Donors in the United States, Italy and Spain gave samples during acute or convalescent COVID-19. T cells, B-cell-depleted T cells, or PBMCs supplied cDNA or gDNA.

Measured with immunoSEQ multiplex PCR; TCRdb has only the in-frame clones, and not every one. The data show 250,000 to 300,000 clones, 75% to 90% seen once. The CDR3 runs 16 residues. J was trimmed by 5 bases and V by 4 bases; bases with no gene match: 8. CDR1 is KGHDR and CDR2 is SFDVKD in the germline V gene. The chain combines TRBV24-1 with TRBJ2-7, with 12 nucleotides matching TRBD2. This clonotype was obtained from a woman in her 40s who had recovered from COVID-19. Sequenced sample: peripheral blood. This CDR3 reads CATSDSRLAGAHEQYF. The CDR3 DNA reads as TGTGCCACCAGTGACTCCCGACTAGCGGGAGCCCACGAGCAGTACTTC.